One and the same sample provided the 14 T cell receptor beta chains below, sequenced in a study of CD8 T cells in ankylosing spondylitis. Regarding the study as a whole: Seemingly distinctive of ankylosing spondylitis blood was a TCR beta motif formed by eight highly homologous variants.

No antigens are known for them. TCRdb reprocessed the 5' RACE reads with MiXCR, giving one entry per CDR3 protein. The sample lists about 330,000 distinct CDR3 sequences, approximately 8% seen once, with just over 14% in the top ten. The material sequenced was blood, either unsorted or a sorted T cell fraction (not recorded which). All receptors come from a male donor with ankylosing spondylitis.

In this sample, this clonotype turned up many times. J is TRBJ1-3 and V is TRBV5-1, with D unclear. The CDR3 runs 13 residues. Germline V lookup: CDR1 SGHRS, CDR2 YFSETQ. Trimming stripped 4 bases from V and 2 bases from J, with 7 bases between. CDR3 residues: CASSRSAGNTIYF. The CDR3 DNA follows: TGCGCCAGCAGCCGGAGTGCTGGAAACACCATATATTTT.

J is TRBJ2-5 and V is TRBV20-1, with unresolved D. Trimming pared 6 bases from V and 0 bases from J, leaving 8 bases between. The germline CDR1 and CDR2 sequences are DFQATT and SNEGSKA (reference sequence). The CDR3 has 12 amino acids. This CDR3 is CSAKRYQETQYF. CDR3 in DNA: TGCAGTGCGAAGAGGTACCAAGAGACCCAGTACTTC.

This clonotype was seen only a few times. In DNA form, the CDR3 reads TGCGCCAGCAGCTTAGACAGGGGAACTTACTATGGCTACACCTTC. Translating it yields CASSLDRGTYYGYTF. The rearrangement links TRBV5-1 to TRBJ1-2; the match to TRBD1 covers 8 bases. The trim removed 2 bases at V and 3 bases at J, leaving 6 bases unmatched. The CDR3 covers 15 residues. The germline CDR1 and CDR2 sequences are SGHRS and YFSETQ.

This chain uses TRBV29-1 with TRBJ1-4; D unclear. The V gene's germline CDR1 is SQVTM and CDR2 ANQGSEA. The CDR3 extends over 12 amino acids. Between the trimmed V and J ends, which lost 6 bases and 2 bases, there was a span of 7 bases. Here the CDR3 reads CSVAGTNEKLFF. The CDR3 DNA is TGCAGCGTCGCGGGGACTAATGAAAAACTGTTTTTT. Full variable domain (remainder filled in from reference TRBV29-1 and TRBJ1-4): SAVISQKPSRDICQRGTSLTIQCQVDSQVTMMFWYRQQPGQSLTLIATANQGSEATYESGFVIDKFPISRPNLTFSTLTVSNMSPEDSSIYLCSVAGTNEKLFFGSGTQLSVL.

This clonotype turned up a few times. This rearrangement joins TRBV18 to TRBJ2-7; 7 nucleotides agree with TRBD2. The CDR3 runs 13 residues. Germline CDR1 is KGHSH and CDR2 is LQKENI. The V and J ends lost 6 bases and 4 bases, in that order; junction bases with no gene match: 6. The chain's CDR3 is CASSRAGEYEQYF. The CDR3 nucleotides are TGTGCCAGCTCGAGGGCGGGAGAATACGAGCAGTACTTC.

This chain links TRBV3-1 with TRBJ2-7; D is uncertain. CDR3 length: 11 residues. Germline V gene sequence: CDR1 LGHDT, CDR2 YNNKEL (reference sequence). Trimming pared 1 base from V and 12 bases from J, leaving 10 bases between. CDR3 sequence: CASSQGPGLYF. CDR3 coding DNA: TGTGCCAGCAGCCAAGGGCCTGGGCTGTACTTC.

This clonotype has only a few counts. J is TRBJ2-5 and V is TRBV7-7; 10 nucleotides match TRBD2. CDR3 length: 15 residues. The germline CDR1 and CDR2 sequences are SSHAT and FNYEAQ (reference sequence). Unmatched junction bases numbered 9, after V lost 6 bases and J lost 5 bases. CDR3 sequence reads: CASSSTGTSAETQYF. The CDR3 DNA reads TGTGCCAGCAGTTCTACGGGGACTAGCGCTGAGACCCAGTACTTC. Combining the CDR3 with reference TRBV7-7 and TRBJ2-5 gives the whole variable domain GAGVSQSPRYKVTKRGQDVTLRCDPISSHATLYWYQQALGQGPEFLTYFNYEAQPDKSGLPSDRFSAERPEGSISTLTIQRTEQRDSAMYRCASSSTGTSAETQYFGPGTRLLVL.

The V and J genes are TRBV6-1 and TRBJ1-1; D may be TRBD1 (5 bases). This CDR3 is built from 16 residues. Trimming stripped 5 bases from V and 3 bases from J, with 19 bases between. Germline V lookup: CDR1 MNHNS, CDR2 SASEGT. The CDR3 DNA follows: TGTGCCAGCAGTACAGCGGGGCCCGGTCTGCACACTGAAGCTTTCTTT. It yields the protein CASSTAGPGLHTEAFF.

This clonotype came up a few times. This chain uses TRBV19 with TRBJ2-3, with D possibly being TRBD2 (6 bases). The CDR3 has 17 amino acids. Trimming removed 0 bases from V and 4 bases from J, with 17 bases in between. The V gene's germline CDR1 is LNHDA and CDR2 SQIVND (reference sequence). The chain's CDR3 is CASSIEDLGGTADTQYF. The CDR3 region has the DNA TGTGCCAGTAGTATAGAGGACCTGGGCGGGACCGCAGATACGCAGTATTTT.

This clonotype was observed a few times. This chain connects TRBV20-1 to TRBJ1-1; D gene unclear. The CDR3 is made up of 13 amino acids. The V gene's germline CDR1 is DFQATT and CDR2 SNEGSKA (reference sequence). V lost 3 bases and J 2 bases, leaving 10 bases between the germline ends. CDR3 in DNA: TGCAGTGCTAGGTACGCAGTAAACACTGAAGCTTTCTTT. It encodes CSARYAVNTEAFF.

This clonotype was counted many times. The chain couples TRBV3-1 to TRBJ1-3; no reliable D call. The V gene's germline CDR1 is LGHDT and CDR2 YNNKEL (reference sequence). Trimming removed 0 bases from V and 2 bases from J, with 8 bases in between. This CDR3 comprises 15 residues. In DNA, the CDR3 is TGTGCCAGCAGCCAAGATTTCTCCCCTGGAAACACCATATATTTT. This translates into CASSQDFSPGNTIYF.

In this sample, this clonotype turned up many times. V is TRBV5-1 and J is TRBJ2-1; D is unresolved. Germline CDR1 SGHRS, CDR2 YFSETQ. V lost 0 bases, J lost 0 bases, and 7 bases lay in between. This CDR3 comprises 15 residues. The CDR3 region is CASSLGLNSYNEQFF. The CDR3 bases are TGCGCCAGCAGCTTGGGGCTGAACTCCTACAATGAGCAGTTCTTC.

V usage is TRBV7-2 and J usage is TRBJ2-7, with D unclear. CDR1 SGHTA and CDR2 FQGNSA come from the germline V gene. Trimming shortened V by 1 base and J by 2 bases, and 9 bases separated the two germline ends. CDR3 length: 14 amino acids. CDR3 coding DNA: TGTGCCAGCAGCTTAGGGGATGTCCCCTACGAGCAGTACTTC. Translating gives CASSLGDVPYEQYF.

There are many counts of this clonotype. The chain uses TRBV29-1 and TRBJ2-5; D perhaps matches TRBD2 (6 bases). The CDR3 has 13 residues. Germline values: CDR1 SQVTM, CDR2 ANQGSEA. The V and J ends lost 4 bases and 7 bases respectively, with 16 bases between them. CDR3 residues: CSVGGEVVGTQYF. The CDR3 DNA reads TGCAGCGTTGGAGGGGAGGTAGTTGGGACCCAGTACTTC. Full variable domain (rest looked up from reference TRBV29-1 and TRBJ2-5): SAVISQKPSRDICQRGTSLTIQCQVDSQVTMMFWYRQQPGQSLTLIATANQGSEATYESGFVIDKFPISRPNLTFSTLTVSNMSPEDSSIYLCSVGGEVVGTQYFGPGTRLLVL.